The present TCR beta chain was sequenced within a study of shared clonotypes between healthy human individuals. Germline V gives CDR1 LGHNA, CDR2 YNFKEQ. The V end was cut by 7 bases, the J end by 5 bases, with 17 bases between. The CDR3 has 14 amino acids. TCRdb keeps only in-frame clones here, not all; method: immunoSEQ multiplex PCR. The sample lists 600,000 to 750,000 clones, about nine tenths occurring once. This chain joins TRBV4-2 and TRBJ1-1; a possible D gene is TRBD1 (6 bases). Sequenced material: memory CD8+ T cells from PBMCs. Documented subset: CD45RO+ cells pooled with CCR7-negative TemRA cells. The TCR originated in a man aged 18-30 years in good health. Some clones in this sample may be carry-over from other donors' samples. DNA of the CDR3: TGTGCCAGCAACCCAAAGACAGGCGGGACTGAAGCTTTCTTT. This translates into CASNPKTGGTEAFF.